This TCR beta chain originates from a study of T cells expressing NK-cell markers (dated by TCRdb to the early 2020s). About the study as a whole: Under ten donors provided sorted CD3+CD56+NKG2C+, CD3+CD56+NKG2C- and CD3+CD56-NKG2C+ T-cell subsets, whose TCR beta-chain repertoires were profiled. Among the eight sequenced donors, only one was HCMV-seronegative, while the other seven were HCMV-seropositive. Randomly selected healthy volunteers, three men and five women, were used as the eight sequenced donors. The libraries were sequenced on Illumina HiSeq 2000/2500, MiSeq or NextSeq, producing 2 x 150 bp reads. General study outcomes and caveats: Those dominant clonotypes were again the most abundant among CD3+CD56-NKG2C+ cells in a handful of donors, at about 25-65%. In 6 or 7 donors, the dominant CD3+CD56+NKG2C+ clonotypes ranked among the top 10 CD8+ clonotypes, making up about 1.0-8% of CD8+ T cells. Whether the expanded NKG2C-expressing T cell clones were specific for HCMV antigens remained unclear.

Worth noting for this clonotype: Its antigen specificity is not known.

Sequencing was performed on an Illumina HiSeq 2000. TCR beta cDNA libraries were prepared using 5'RACE template switching, which introduced a universal primer site and unique molecular identifiers. Priming for cDNA synthesis came from the TCR beta constant segment, and two successive PCR amplification steps followed. Processing in the source paper ran as follows. MIGEC handled demultiplexing of the reads and grouping by UMI, while MiTCR was used to assemble and quantify clonotypes. To remove erroneous sequences, TCR cDNA sequences were retained only when supported by two or more reads. The tcR package was used for downstream repertoire analysis, and clonotypes were matched across fractions by CDR3 nucleotide sequence plus V segment. VDJmatch was used to annotate antigen specificity against VDJdb, with one amino acid substitution in CDR3 permitted. TCRdb reprocessed the reads into one record per CDR3 protein sequence, lacking DNA. For this entry, the V and J calls and clone size follow TCRdb and not the study's own pipeline. This sample's table lists 350,000 to 500,000 distinct CDR3 sequences. The ten largest make up more than 7% of the sample.

Reading the germline V gene (reference sequence) gives CDR1 LNHDA and CDR2 SQIVND. Taken from cysteine to phenylalanine, the CDR3 has 15 residues. Only the protein is available. A commercial ELISA kit detecting HCMV-specific IgG in serum was used to determine HCMV serostatus. Ficoll density gradient centrifugation was used to isolate peripheral blood mononuclear cells from blood. The chain is assembled from TRBV19 and TRBJ1-1. The TCR originated in a woman between 18 and 70 years old in good health. The sequencing sample was made of blood T cells: a sorted CD56 or NKG2C T cell subset, CD4+ or CD8+ T cells, or bulk PBMC T cells (not recorded which). This receptor has the CDR3 CASSMRAWGNTEAFF.